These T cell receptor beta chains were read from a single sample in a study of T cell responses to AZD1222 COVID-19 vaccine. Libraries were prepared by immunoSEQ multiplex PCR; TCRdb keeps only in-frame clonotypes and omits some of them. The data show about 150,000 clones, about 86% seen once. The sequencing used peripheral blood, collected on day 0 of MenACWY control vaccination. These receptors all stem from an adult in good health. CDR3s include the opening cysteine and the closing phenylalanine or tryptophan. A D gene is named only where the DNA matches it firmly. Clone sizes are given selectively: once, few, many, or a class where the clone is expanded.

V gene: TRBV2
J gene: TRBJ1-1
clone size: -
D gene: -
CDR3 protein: CASSSSNTEAFF
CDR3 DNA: TGTGCCAGCAGCTCATCGAACACTGAAGCTTTCTTT

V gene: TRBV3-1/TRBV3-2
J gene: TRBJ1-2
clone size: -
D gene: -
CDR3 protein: CASSPGLGGYTF
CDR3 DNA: TGTGCCAGCAGCCCTGGACTTGGTGGCTACACCTTC

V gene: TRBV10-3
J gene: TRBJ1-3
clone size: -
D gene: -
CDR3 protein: CAIRGEVSGNTIYF
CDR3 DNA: TGTGCCATCAGAGGGGAGGTCTCTGGAAACACCATATATTTT

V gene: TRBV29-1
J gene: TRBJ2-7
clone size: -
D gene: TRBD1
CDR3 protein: CSAVNRAGGTYEQYF
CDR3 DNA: TGCAGCGCCGTAAATCGCGCAGGGGGCACTTACGAGCAGTACTTC

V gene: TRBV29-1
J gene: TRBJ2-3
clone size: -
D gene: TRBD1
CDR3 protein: CSVQTGGITDTQYF
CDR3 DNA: TGCAGCGTACAGACAGGGGGGATCACAGATACGCAGTATTTT

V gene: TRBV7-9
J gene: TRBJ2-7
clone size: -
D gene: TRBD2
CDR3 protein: CASSTFRGRGSYEQYF
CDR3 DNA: TGTGCCAGCAGCACTTTCCGGGGGAGGGGCTCCTACGAGCAGTACTTC

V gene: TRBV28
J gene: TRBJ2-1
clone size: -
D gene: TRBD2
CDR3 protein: CASSLLAGGAHGDEQFF
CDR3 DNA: TGTGCCAGCAGTTTACTAGCGGGGGGGGCACATGGCGATGAGCAGTTCTTC

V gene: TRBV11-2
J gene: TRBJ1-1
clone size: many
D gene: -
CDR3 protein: CASSLGGWGQNTEAFF
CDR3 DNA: TGTGCCAGCAGCTTAGGTGGCTGGGGACAGAACACTGAAGCTTTCTTT

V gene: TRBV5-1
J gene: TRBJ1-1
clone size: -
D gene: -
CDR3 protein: CASSLHPRTGNTEAFF
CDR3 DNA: TGCGCCAGCAGCTTACACCCCCGAACAGGGAACACTGAAGCTTTCTTT

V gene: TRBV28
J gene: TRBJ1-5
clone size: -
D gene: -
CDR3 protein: CASSTDLNQPQHF
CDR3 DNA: TGTGCCAGCAGTACCGATTTAAATCAGCCCCAGCATTTT

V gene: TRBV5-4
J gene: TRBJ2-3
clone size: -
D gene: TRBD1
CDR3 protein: CASSLVGQGLDTQYF
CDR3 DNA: TGTGCCAGCAGCTTGGTTGGACAGGGATTAGATACGCAGTATTTT

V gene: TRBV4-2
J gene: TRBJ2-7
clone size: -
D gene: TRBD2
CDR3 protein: CASSQDFLTGLAGGPSSYEQYF
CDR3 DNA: TGTGCCAGCAGCCAAGACTTTTTGACAGGACTAGCGGGAGGCCCAAGCTCCTACGAGCAGTACTTC

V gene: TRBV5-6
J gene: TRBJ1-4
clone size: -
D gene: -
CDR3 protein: CASSPDRGRVVTNEKLFF
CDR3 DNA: TGTGCCAGCAGCCCGGACCGGGGGCGCGTTGTAACTAATGAAAAACTGTTTTTT

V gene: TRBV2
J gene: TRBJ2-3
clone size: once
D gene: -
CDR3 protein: CASRVTGRTDTQYF
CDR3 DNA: TGTGCCAGCAGGGTGACAGGAAGGACAGATACGCAGTATTTT

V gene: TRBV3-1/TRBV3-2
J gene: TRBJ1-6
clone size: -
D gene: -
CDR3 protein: CASSPRDPTRNSPLHF
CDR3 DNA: TGTGCCAGCAGCCCTAGGGACCCGACGAGAAATTCACCCCTCCACTTT

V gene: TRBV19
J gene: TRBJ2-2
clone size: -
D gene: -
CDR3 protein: CASNFAGELFF
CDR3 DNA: TGTGCCAGTAATTTCGCGGGGGAGCTGTTTTTT

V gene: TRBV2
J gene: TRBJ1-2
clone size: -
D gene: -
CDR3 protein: CASSVETANYGYTF
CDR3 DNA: TGTGCCAGCAGTGTAGAGACAGCCAACTATGGCTACACCTTC

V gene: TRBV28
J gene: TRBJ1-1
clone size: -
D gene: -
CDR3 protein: CASSPQVEEAFF
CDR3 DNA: TGTGCCAGCAGTCCACAGGTCGAGGAAGCTTTCTTT

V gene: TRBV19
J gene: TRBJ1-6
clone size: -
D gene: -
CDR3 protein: CASSGQGYSPLHF
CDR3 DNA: TGTGCCAGTAGTGGGCAGGGGTATTCACCCCTCCACTTT

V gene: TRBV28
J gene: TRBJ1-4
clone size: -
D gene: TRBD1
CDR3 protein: CASSLNQGAGEKLFF
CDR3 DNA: TGTGCCAGCAGTTTAAATCAGGGGGCGGGAGAAAAACTGTTTTTT

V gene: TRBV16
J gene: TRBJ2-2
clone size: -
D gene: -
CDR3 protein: CASSLLLGTGELFF
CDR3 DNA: TGTGCCAGCAGCCTCCTTTTGGGAACCGGGGAGCTGTTTTTT

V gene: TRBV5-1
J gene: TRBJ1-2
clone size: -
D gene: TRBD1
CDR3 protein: CASSLDRGPRYGYTF
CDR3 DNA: TGCGCCAGCAGCTTGGACAGGGGGCCTCGCTATGGCTACACCTTC

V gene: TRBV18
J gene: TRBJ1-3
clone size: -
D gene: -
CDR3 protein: CASSPTQGIGNTIYF
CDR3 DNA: TGTGCCAGCTCACCCACACAGGGAATAGGAAACACCATATATTTT

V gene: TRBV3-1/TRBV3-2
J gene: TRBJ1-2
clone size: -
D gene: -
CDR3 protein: CASSRYRDSRGGYTF
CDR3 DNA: TGTGCCAGCAGCCGCTACCGGGACTCAAGAGGCGGCTACACCTTC

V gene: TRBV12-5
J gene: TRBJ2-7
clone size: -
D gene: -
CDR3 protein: CASGLGGAGDEQYF
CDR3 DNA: TGTGCTAGTGGTTTAGGAGGGGCCGGCGACGAGCAGTACTTC

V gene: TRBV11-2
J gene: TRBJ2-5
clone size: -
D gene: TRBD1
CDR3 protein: CASSTSGGQETQYF
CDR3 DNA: TGTGCCAGCAGCACCTCAGGGGGTCAAGAGACCCAGTACTTC

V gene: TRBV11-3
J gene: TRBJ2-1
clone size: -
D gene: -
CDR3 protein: CASSSRTKGNDEQFF
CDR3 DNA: TGTGCCAGCAGCTCACGGACAAAAGGAAACGATGAGCAGTTCTTC

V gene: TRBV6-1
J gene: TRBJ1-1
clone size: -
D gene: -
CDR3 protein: CASSERGGNTEAFF
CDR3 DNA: TGTGCCAGCAGTGAAAGAGGCGGGAACACTGAAGCTTTCTTT

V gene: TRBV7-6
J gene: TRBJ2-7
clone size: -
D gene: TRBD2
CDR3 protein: CASSLGGLAGEQYF
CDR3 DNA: TGTGCCAGCAGCTTAGGCGGACTAGCGGGCGAGCAGTACTTC

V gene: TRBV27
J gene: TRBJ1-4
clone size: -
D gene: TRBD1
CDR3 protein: CASSSKSLTGGLRTNEKLFF
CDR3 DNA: TGTGCCAGCAGTTCCAAATCTCTGACAGGGGGCTTGAGAACTAATGAAAAACTGTTTTTT

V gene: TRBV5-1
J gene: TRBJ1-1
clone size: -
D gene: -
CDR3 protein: CASSFSQGRTEAFF
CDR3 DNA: TGCGCCAGCAGCTTCTCTCAGGGAAGAACTGAAGCTTTCTTT

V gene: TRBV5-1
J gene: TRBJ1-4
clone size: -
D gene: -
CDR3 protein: CASSRQDNEKLFF
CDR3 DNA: TGCGCCAGCAGTCGCCAGGATAATGAAAAACTGTTTTTT

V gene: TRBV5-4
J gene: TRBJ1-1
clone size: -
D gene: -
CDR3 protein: CASSPMRGVNTEAFF
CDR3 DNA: TGTGCCAGCAGCCCGATGCGGGGGGTTAACACTGAAGCTTTCTTT

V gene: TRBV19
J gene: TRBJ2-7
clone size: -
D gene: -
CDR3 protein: CASSETASSYEQYF
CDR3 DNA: TGTGCCAGTAGTGAAACAGCTAGCTCCTACGAGCAGTACTTC

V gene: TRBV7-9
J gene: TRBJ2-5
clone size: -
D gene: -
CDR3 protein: CASTRWAQETQYF
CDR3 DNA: TGTGCCAGCACCCGCTGGGCCCAAGAGACCCAGTACTTC

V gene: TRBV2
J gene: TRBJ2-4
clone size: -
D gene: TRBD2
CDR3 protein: CASSPRTSGGANIQYF
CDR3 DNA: TGTGCCAGCAGTCCTAGGACTAGCGGGGGGGCTAACATTCAGTACTTC

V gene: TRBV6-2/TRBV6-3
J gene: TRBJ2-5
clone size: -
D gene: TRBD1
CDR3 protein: CASSYVPGQGVKTQYF
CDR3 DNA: TGTGCCAGCAGTTACGTCCCGGGACAGGGGGTAAAGACCCAGTACTTC

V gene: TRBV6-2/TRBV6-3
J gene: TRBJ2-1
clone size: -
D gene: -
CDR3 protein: CASSWRARYNEQFF
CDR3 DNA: TGTGCCAGCAGCTGGAGGGCCAGATACAATGAGCAGTTCTTC

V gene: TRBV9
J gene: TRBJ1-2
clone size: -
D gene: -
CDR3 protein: CASSPGEGYGYTF
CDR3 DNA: TGTGCCAGCAGCCCAGGGGAAGGGTATGGCTACACCTTC

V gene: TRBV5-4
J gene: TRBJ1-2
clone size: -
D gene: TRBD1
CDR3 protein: CASSGPGQGLTNGYTF
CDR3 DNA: TGTGCCAGCAGCGGACCGGGACAGGGGTTAACTAATGGCTACACCTTC

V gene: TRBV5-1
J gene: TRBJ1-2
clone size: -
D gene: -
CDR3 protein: CASRQDESLYGYTF
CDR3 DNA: TGCGCCAGCAGACAGGACGAAAGCCTCTATGGCTACACCTTC

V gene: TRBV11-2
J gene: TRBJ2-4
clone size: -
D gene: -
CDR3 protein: CASSSPQIKNIQYF
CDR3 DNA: TGTGCCAGCAGCTCGCCCCAAATAAAAAACATTCAGTACTTC